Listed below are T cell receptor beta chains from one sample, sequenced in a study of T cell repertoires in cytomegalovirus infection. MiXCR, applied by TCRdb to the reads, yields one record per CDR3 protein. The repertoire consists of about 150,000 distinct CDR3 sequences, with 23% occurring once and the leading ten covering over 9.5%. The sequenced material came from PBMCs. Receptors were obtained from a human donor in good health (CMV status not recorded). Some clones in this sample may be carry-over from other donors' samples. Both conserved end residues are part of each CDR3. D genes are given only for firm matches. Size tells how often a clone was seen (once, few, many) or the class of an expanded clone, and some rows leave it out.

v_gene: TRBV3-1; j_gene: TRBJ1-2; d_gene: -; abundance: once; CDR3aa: CASSLWTARSLGYTF; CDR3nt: TGTGCCAGCAGCCTATGGACGGCCAGGAGCCTTGGCTACACCTTC
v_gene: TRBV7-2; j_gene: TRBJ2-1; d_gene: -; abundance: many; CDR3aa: CASSLAGVGGASLEQFF; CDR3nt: TGTGCCAGCAGCTTAGCGGGGGTGGGGGGGGCTTCCCTTGAGCAGTTCTTC
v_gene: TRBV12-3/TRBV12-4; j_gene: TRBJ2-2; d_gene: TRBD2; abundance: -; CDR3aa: CASSLGRGANTGELFF; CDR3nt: TGTGCCAGCAGTTTGGGGCGGGGGGCGAACACCGGGGAGCTGTTTTTT
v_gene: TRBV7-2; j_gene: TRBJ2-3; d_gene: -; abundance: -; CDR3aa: CASSPWGLQGDTQYF; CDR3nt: TGTGCCAGCTCCCCATGGGGTTTACAGGGAGATACGCAGTATTTT
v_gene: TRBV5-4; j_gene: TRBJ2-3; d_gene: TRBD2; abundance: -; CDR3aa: CASSLPGAGGNTDTQYF; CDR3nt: TGTGCCAGCAGCCTCCCTGGGGCGGGGGGGAACACAGATACGCAGTATTTT
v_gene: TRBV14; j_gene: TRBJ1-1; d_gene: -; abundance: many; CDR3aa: CASSTQGNTEAFF; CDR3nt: TGTGCCAGCAGCACACAGGGGAACACTGAAGCTTTCTTT
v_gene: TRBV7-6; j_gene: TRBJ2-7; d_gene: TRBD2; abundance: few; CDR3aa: CASSLGSLAGEYF; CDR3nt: TGTGCCAGCAGCTTAGGTAGCTTGGCGGGGGAGTACTTC
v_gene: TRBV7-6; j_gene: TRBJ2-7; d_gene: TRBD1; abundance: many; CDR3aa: CASSLGTGNPYEQYF; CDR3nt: TGTGCCAGCAGCTTAGGGACAGGGAACCCCTACGAGCAGTACTTC
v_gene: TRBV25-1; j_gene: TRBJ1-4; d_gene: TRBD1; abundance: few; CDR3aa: CASRGTGGPSNEKLFF; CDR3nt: TGTGCCAGCAGAGGGACAGGGGGTCCATCTAATGAAAAACTGTTTTTT
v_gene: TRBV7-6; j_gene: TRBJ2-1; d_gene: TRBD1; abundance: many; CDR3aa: CASSFESGGTYNEQFF; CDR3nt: TGTGCCAGCAGCTTCGAGTCAGGGGGAACCTACAATGAGCAGTTCTTC
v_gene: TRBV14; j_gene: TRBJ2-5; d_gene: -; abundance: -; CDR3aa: CASSRDSGYAGRGETQYF; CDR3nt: TGTGCCAGCAGCCGCGACTCGGGGTACGCGGGAAGGGGAGAGACCCAGTACTTC
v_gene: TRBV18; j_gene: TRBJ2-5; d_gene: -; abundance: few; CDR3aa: CASSPSRTGVTQYF; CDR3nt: TGTGCCAGCTCCCCTAGCCGAACAGGAGTGACCCAGTACTTC
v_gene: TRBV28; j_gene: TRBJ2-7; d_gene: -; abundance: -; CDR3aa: CASSPIGDYEQYF; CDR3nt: TGTGCCAGCAGCCCCATAGGTGACTACGAGCAGTACTTC
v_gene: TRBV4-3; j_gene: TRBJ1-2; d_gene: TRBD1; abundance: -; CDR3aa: CASSLKETGVPYGYTF; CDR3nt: TGCGCCAGCAGCCTGAAGGAGACAGGGGTTCCATATGGCTACACCTTC
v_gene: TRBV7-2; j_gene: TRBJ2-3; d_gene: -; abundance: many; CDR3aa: CASSLAGLSTDTQYF; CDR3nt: TGTGCCAGCAGCTTAGCGGGCCTTAGCACAGATACGCAGTATTTT
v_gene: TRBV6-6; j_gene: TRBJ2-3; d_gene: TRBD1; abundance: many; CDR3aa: CASNTDREKGNTQYF; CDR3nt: TGTGCCAGCAATACGGACAGGGAGAAAGGAAATACGCAGTATTTT
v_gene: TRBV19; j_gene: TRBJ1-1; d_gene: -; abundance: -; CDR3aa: CASTEGLNTEAFF; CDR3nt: TGTGCCAGTACAGAGGGCCTGAACACTGAAGCTTTCTTT
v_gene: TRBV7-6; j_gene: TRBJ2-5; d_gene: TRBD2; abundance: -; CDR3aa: CASSWTSGNYQETQYF; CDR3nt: TGTGCCAGCAGCTGGACTAGCGGGAATTACCAAGAGACCCAGTACTTC
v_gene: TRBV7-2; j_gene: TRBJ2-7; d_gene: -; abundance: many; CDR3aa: CASSPSRGEQYF; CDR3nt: TGTGCCAGCAGCCCCTCGCGGGGAGAGCAGTACTTC
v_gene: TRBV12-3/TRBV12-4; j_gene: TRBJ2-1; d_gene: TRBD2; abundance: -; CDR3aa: CASSYGLAGVGNEQFF; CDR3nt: TGTGCCAGCAGTTACGGACTAGCGGGAGTAGGGAATGAGCAGTTCTTC
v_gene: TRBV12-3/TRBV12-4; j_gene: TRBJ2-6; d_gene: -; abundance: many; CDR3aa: CASSLMRSGANVLTF; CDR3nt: TGTGCCAGCAGTTTAATGCGCTCTGGGGCCAACGTCCTGACTTTC
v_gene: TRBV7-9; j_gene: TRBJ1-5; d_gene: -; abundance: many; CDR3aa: CASSLGANQPQHF; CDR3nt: TGTGCCAGCAGCTTAGGGGCGAATCAGCCCCAGCATTTT
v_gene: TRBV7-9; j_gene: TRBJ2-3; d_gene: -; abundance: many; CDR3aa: CASSPGGGDTQYF; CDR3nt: TGTGCCAGCAGCCCCGGTGGGGGGGATACGCAGTATTTT
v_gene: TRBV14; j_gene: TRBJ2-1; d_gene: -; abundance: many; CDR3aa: CASSQDRGLVYNEQFF; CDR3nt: TGTGCCAGCAGCCAAGATCGCGGGCTTGTCTACAATGAGCAGTTCTTC
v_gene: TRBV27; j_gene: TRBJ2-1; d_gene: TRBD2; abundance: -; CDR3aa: CASSLSGSPYNEQFF; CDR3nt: TGTGCCAGCAGTTTGAGCGGGAGCCCCTACAATGAGCAGTTCTTC
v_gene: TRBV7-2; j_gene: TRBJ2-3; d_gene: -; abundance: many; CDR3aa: CASRFTDTQYF; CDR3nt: TGTGCCAGCAGGTTTACAGATACGCAGTATTTT
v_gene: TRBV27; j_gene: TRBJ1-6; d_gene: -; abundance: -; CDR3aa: CASSLRTHSPLHF; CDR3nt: TGTGCCAGCAGTTTAAGAACCCATTCACCCCTCCACTTT
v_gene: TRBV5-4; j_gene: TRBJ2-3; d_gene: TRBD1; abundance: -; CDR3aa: CASSTPGQGRDTQYF; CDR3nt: TGTGCCAGCAGCACCCCGGGACAGGGTAGAGATACGCAGTATTTT
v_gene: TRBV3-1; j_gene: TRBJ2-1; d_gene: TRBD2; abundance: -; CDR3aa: CASSQENGGLNNEQFF; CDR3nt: TGTGCCAGCAGCCAAGAAAACGGGGGGTTGAACAATGAGCAGTTCTTC